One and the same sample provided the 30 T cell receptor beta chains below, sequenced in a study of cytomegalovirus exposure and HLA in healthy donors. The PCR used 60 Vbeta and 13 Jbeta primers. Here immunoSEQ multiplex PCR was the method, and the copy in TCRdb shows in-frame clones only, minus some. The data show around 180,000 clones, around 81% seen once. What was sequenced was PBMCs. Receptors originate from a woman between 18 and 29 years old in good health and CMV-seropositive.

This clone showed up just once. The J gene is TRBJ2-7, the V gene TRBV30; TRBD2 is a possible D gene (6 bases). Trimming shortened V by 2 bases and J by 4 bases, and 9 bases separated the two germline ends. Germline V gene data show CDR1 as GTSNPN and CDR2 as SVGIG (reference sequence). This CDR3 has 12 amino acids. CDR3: CAWSRGKYEQYF. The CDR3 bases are TGTGCCTGGAGTCGGGGGAAATACGAGCAGTACTTC.

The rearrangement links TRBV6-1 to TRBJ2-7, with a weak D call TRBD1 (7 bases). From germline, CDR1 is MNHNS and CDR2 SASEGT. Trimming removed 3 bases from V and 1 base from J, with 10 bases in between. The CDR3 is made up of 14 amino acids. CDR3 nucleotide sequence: TGTGCCAGCAGTGAGGCAGGGGGGTCCTACGAGCAGTACTTC. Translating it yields CASSEAGGSYEQYF.

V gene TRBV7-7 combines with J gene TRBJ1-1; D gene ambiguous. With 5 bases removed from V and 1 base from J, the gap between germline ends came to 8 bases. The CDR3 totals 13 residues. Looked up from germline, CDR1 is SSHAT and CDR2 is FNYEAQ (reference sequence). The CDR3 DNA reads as TGTGCCAGCAGCCGAGAACCGAACACTGAAGCTTTCTTT. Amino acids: CASSREPNTEAFF.

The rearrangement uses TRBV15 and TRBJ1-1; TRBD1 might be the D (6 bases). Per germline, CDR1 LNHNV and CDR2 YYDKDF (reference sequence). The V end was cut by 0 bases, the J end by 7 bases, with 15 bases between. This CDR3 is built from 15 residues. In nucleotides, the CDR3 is TGTGCCACCAGCAGAGATCGGGGGGCGACGAATGAAGCTTTCTTT. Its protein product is CATSRDRGATNEAFF.

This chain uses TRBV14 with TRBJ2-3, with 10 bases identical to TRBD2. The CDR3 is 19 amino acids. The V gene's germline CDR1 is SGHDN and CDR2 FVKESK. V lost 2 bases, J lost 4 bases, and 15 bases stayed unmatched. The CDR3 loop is CASSQFSGGRPPRADTQYF. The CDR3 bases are TGTGCCAGCAGCCAATTTAGCGGGGGGCGTCCCCCCCGGGCAGATACGCAGTATTTT.

CDR3 sequence (DNA): TGTGCCAGCAGTTCAGGGACTAGCGGGGGGGGCCACGAGCAGTACTTC. Translating gives CASSSGTSGGGHEQYF. The chain carries TRBV28 and TRBJ2-7; 16 nucleotides align to TRBD2. The junction had 5 bases not matched to a gene; V was cut back by 4 bases and J by 5 bases. CDR1 and CDR2 (germline): MDHEN, SYDVKM. This CDR3 contains 16 residues.

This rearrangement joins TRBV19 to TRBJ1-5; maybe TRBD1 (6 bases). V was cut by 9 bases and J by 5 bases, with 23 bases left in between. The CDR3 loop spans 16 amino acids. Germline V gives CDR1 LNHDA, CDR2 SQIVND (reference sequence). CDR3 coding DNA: TGTGCCAGCACCCGTAGGGGGGGCCCGGGGGATCAGCCCCAGCATTTT. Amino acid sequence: CASTRRGGPGDQPQHF.

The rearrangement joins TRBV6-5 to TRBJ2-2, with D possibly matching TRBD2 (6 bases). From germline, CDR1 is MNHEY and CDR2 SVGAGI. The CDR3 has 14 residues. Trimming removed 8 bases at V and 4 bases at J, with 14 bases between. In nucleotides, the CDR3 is TGTGCCAGCGGGGGGTTTACTCGCACCGGGGAGCTGTTTTTT. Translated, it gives CASGGFTRTGELFF.

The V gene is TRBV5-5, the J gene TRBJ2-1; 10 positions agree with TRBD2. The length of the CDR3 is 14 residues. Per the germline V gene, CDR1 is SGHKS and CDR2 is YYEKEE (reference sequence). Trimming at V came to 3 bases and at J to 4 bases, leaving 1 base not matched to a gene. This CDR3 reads CASSWTSGYNEQFF. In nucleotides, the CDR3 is TGTGCCAGCAGCTGGACTAGCGGATACAATGAGCAGTTCTTC.

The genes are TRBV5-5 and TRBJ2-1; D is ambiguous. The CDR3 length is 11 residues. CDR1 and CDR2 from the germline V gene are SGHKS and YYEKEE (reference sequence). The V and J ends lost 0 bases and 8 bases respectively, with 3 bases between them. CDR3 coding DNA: TGTGCCAGCAGCTTGGCTCATGAGCAGTTCTTC. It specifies CASSLAHEQFF.

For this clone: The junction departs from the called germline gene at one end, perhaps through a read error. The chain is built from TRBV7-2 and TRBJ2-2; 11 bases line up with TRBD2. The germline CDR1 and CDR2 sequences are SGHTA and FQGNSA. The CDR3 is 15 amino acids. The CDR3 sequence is CASSLAGGGYGELFF. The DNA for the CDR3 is TGTGCCAGCAGCCTAGCGGGGGGAGGGTACGGGGAGCTGTTTTTT.

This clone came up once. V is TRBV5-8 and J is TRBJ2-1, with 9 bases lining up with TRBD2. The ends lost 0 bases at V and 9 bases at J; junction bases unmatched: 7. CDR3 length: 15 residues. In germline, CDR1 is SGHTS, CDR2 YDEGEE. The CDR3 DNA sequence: TGTGCCAGCAGCTTGGTGGGACTAGCCTCCGGTGAGCAGTTCTTC. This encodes CASSLVGLASGEQFF.

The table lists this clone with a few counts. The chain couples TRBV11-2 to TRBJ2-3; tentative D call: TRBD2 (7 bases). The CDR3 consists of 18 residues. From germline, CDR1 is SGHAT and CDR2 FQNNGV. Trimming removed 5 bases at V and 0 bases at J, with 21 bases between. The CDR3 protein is CASSPRHFGGRSTDTQYF. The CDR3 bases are TGTGCCAGCAGCCCAAGACACTTCGGGGGGCGGAGCACAGATACGCAGTATTTT.

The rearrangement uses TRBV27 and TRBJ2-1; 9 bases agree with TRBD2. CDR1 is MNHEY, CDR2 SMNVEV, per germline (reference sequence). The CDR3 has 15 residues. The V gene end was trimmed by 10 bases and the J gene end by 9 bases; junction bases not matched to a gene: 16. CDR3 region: CATLGRSGGRSEQFF. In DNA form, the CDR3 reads TGTGCCACCCTAGGAAGGAGCGGGGGGCGTAGTGAGCAGTTCTTC.

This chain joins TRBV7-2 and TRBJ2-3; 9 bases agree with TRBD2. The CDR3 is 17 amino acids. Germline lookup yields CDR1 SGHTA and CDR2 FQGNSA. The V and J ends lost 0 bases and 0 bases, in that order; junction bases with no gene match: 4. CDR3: CASSLALAGPSTDTQYF. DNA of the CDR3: TGTGCCAGCAGCTTAGCGCTAGCGGGGCCTAGCACAGATACGCAGTATTTT.

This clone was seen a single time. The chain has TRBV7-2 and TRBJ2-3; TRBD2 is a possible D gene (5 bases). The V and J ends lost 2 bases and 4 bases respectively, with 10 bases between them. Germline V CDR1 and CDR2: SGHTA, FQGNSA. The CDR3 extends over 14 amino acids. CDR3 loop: CASSLMASSDTQYF. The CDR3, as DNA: TGTGCCAGCAGCTTAATGGCTAGCTCAGATACGCAGTATTTT.

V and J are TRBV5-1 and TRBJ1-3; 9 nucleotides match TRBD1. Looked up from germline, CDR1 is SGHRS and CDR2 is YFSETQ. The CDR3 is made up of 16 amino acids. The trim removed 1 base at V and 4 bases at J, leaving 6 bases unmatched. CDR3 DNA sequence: TGCGCCAGCAGCTTGACGGGACAGGGATCCGGAAACACCATATATTTT. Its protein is CASSLTGQGSGNTIYF.

The chain's CDR3 is CASSRSGTEAFF. The CDR3 region has the DNA TGTGCCAGCAGCCGGTCAGGGACTGAAGCTTTCTTT. The chain carries TRBV7-2 and TRBJ1-1; tentatively, D is TRBD1 (5 bases). V was shortened by 5 bases and J by 5 bases, with 9 bases between the two germline ends. CDR3 size: 12 residues. Germline V lookup: CDR1 SGHTA, CDR2 FQGNSA.

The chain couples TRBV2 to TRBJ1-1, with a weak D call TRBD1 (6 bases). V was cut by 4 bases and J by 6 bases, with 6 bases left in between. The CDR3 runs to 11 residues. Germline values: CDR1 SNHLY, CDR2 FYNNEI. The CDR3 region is CASSGGPEAFF. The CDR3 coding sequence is TGTGCCAGCAGTGGGGGGCCTGAAGCTTTCTTT.

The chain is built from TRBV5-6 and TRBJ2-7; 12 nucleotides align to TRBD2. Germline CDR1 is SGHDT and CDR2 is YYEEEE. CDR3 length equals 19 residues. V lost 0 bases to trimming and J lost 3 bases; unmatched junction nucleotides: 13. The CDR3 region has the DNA TGTGCCAGCAGCTTGGTAGGGGGGGGACTAGCGGGTGGACTCTACGAGCAGTACGTC. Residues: CASSLVGGGLAGGLYEQYV.

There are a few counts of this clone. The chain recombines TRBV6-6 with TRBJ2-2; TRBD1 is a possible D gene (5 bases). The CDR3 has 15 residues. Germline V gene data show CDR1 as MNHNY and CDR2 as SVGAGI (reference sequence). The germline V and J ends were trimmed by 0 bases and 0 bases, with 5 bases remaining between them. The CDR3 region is CASSYSGANTGELFF. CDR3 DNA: TGTGCCAGCAGTTACTCAGGGGCGAACACCGGGGAGCTGTTTTTT.

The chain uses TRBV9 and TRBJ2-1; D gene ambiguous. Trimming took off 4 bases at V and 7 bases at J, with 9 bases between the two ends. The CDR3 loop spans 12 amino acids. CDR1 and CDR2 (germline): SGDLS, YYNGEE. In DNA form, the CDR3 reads TGTGCCAGCAGCCCCGATCGGAATGAGCAGTTCTTC. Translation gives CASSPDRNEQFF. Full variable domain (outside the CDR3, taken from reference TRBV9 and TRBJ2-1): DSGVTQTPKHLITATGQRVTLRCSPRSGDLSVYWYQQSLDQGLQFLIQYYNGEERAKGNILERFSAQQFPDLHSELNLSSLELGDSALYFCASSPDRNEQFFGPGTRLTVL.

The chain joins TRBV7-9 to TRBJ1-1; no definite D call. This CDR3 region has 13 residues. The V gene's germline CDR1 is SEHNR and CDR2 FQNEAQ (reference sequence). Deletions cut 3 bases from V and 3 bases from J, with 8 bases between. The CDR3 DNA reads TGTGCCAGCAGCTTCGGGGTGGACACTGAAGCTTTCTTT. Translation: CASSFGVDTEAFF.

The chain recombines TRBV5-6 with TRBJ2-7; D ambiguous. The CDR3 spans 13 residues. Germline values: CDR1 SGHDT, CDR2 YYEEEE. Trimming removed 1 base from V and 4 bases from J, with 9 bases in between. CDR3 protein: CASSLFSGYEQYV. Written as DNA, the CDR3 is TGTGCCAGCAGCTTGTTCTCGGGTTACGAGCAGTACGTC.

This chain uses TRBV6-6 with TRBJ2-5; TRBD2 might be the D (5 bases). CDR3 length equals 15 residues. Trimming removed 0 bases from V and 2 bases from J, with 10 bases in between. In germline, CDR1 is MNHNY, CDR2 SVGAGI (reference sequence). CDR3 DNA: TGTGCCAGCAGTTACTCGAGGTTAGCGCAAGAGACCCAGTACTTC. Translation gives CASSYSRLAQETQYF.

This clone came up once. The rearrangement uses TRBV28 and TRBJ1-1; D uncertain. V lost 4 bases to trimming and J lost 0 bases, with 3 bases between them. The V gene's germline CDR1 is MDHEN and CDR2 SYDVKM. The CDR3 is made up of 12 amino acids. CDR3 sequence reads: CASSYLNTEAFF. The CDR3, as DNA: TGTGCCAGCAGTTACTTGAACACTGAAGCTTTCTTT.

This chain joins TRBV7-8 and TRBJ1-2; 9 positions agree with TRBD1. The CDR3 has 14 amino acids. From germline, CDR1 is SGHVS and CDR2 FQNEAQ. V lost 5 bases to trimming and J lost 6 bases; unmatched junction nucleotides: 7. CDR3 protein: CASSRMTGGNGYTF. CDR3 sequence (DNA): TGTGCCAGCAGCAGAATGACAGGGGGTAATGGCTACACCTTC.

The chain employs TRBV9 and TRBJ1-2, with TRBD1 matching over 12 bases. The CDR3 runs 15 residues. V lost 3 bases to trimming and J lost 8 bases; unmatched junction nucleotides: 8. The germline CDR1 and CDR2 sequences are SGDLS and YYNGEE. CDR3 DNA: TGTGCCAGCAGCGCACCGGGACAGGGGGCGTCGGGCTACACCTTC. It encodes CASSAPGQGASGYTF. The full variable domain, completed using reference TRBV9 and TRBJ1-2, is DSGVTQTPKHLITATGQRVTLRCSPRSGDLSVYWYQQSLDQGLQFLIQYYNGEERAKGNILERFSAQQFPDLHSELNLSSLELGDSALYFCASSAPGQGASGYTFGSGTRLTVV.

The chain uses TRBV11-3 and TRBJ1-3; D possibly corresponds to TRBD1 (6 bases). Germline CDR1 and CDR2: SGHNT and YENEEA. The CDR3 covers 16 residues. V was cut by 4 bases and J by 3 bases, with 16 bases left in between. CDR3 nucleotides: TGTGCCAGCAGCTCCCTTACCGGACAGCTTGGAAACACCATATATTTT. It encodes CASSSLTGQLGNTIYF.

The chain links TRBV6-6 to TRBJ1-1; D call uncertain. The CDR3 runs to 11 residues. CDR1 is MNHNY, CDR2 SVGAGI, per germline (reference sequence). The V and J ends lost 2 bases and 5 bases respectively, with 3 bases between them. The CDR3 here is CASSYATEAFF. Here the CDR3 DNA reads TGTGCCAGCAGTTACGCGACTGAAGCTTTCTTT.